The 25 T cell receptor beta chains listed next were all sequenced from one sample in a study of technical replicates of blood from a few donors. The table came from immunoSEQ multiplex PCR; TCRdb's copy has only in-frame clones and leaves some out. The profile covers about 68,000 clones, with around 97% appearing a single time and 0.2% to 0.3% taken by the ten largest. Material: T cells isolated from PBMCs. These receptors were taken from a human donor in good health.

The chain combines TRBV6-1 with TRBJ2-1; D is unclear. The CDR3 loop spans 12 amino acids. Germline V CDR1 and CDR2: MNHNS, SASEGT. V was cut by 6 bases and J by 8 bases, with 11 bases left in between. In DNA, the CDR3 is TGTGCCAGCAGACTCCAGGTGGATGAGCAGTTCTTC. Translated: CASRLQVDEQFF.

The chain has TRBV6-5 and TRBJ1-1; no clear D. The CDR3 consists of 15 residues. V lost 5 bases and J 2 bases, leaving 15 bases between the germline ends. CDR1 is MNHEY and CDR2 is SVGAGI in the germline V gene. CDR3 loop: CASSHTRRTNTEAFF. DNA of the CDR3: TGTGCCAGCAGTCACACCCGCCGGACTAACACTGAAGCTTTCTTT.

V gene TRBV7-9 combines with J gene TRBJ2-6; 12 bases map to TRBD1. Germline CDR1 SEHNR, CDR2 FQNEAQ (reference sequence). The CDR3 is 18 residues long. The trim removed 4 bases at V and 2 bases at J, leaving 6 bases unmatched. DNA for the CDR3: TGTGCCAGCAGCTCCCGGGGACAGGGGGCGGCTGGGGCCAACGTCCTGACTTTC. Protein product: CASSSRGQGAAGANVLTF.

CDR3 nucleotide sequence: TGTGCCTGGAGTAAGGGGGCAGGAGGAAACACCATATATTTT. Translating gives CAWSKGAGGNTIYF. J is TRBJ1-3 and V is TRBV30, with TRBD1 matching 7 bases. The germline V gene has CDR1 GTSNPN and CDR2 SVGIG (reference sequence). The CDR3 runs 14 residues. Losses at the gene ends were 2 bases for V and 4 bases for J; bases not matched to a gene: 5.

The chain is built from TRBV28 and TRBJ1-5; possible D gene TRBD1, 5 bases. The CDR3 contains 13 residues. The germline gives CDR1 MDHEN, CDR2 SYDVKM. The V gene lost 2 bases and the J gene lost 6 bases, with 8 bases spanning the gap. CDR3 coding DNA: TGTGCCAGCAGTTTAGGGGCCGGTCAGCCCCAGCATTTT. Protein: CASSLGAGQPQHF.

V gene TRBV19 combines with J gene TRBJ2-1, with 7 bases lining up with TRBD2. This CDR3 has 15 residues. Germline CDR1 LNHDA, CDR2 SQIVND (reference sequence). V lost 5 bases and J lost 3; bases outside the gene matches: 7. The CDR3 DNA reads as TGTGCCAGTAGTCAGACTAGCAGTTTCTACAATGAGCAGTTCTTC. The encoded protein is CASSQTSSFYNEQFF.

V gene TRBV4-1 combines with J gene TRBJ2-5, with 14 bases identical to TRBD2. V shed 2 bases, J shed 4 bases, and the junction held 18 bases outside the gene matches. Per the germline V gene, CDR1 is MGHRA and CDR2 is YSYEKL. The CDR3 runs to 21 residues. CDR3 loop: CASSQRGTGTSGRRLGETQYF. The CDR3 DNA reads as TGCGCCAGCAGCCAACGCGGAACCGGGACTAGCGGGAGAAGGTTGGGAGAGACCCAGTACTTC.

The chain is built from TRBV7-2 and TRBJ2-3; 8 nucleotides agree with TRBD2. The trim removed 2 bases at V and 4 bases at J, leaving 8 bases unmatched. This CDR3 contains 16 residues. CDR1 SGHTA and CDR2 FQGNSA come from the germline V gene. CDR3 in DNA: TGTGCCAGCAGCTTACCGAGAGCGGGAGTGTCAGATACGCAGTATTTT. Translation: CASSLPRAGVSDTQYF.

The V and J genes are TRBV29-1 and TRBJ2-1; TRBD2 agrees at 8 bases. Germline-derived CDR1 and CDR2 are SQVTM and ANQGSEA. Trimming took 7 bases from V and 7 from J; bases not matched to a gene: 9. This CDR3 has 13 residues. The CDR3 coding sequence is TGCAGCGCCTTAGGACTAGCAGATAATGAGCAGTTCTTC. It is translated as CSALGLADNEQFF.

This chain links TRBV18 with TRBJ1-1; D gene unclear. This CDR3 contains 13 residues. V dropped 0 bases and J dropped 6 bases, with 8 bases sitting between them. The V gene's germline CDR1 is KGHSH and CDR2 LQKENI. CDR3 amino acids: CASSPPERAEAFF. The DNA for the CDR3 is TGTGCCAGCTCACCACCCGAGAGGGCTGAAGCTTTCTTT.

The CDR3 DNA sequence: TGTGCCAGTAGTATAACATTCGGGGAGACTGAAGCTTTCTTT. Its translation is CASSITFGETEAFF. The rearrangement joins TRBV19 to TRBJ1-1, with no clear D. Germline values: CDR1 LNHDA, CDR2 SQIVND (reference sequence). CDR3 size: 14 residues. Trimming removed 2 bases at V and 5 bases at J, with 12 bases between. Based on the CDR3 plus reference TRBV19 and TRBJ1-1, the full variable domain is DGGITQSPKYLFRKEGQNVTLSCEQNLNHDAMYWYRQDPGQGLRLIYYSQIVNDFQKGDIAEGYSVSREKKESFPLTVTSAQKNPTAFYLCASSITFGETEAFFGQGTRLTVV.

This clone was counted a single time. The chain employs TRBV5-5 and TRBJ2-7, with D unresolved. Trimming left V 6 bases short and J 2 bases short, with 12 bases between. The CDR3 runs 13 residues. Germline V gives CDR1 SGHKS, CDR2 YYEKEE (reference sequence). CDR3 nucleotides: TGTGCCAGCACCCATGGCAGTCCCTACGAGCAGTACTTC. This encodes CASTHGSPYEQYF.

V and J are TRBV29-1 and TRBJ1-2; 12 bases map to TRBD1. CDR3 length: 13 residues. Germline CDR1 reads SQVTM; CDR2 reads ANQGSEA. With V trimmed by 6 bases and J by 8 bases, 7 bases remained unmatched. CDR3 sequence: CSVAGTGGSGYTF. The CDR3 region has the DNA TGCAGCGTAGCCGGGACAGGGGGCAGCGGCTACACCTTC. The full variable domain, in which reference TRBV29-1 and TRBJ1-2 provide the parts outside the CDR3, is SAVISQKPSRDICQRGTSLTIQCQVDSQVTMMFWYRQQPGQSLTLIATANQGSEATYESGFVIDKFPISRPNLTFSTLTVSNMSPEDSSIYLCSVAGTGGSGYTFGSGTRLTVV.

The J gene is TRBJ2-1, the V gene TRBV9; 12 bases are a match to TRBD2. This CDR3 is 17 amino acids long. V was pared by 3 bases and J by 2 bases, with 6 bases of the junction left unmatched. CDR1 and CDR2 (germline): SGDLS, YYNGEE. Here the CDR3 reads CASSGRLAGATYNEQFF. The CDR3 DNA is TGTGCCAGCAGCGGGCGACTAGCGGGAGCTACCTACAATGAGCAGTTCTTC.

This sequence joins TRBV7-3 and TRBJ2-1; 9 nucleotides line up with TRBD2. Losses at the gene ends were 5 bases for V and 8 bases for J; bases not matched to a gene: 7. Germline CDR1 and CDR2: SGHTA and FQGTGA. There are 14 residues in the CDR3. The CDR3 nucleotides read TGTGCCAGCAGCACCGTAGCGGGAGTTTATGAGCAGTTCTTC. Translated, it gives CASSTVAGVYEQFF.

The CDR3 sequence: CASSQESRDRSQYF. The CDR3 DNA is TGTGCCAGCAGCCAAGAGAGCCGGGACAGGTCGCAGTATTTT. The chain carries TRBV4-2 and TRBJ2-3, with 8 bases matching TRBD1. The length of the CDR3 is 14 residues. J was trimmed by 10 bases and V by 0 bases; bases with no gene match: 6. From germline, CDR1 is LGHNA and CDR2 YNFKEQ.

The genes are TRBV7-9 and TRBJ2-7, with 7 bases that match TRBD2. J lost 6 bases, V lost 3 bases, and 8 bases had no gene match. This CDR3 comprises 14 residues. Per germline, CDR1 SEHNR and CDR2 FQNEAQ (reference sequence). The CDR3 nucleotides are TGTGCCAGCAGCTTGGGAGGGGATGTTTGCGAGCAGTACTTC. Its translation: CASSLGGDVCEQYF.

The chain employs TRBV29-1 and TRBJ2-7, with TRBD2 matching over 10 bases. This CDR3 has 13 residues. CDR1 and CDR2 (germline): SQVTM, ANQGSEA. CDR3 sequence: CSGSSGSSYEQYF. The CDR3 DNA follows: TGCAGTGGGTCTAGCGGGAGCTCCTACGAGCAGTACTTC.

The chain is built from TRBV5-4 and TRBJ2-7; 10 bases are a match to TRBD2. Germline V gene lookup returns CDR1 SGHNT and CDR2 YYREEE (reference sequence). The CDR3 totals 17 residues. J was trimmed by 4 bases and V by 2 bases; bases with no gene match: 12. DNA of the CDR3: TGTGCCAGCAGCTTCGAGGGGGCTACTAGCGGGGATTACGAGCAGTACTTC. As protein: CASSFEGATSGDYEQYF. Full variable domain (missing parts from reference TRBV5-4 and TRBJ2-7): ETGVTQSPTHLIKTRGQQVTLRCSSQSGHNTVSWYQQALGQGPQFIFQYYREEENGRGNFPPRFSGLQFPNYSSELNVNALELDDSALYLCASSFEGATSGDYEQYFGPGTRLTVT.

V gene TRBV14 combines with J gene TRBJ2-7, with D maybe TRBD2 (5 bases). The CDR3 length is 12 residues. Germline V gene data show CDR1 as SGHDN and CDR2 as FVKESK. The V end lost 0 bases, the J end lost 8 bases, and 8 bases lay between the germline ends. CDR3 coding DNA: TGTGCCAGCAGCCAAGACGGGGTCAAGCAGTACTTC. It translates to CASSQDGVKQYF. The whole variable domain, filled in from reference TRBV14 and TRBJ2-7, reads EAGVTQFPSHSVIEKGQTVTLRCDPISGHDNLYWYRRVMGKEIKFLLHFVKESKQDESGMPNNRFLAERTGGTYSTLKVQPAELEDSGVYFCASSQDGVKQYFGPGTRLTVT.

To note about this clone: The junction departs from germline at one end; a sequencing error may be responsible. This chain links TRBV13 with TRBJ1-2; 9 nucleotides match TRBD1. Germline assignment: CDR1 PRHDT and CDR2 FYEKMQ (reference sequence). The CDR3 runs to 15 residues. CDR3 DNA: TGTGCCAGCAGCCTAGGACAGGGGCATAACTATGGCTACACCTTC. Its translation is CASSLGQGHNYGYTF.

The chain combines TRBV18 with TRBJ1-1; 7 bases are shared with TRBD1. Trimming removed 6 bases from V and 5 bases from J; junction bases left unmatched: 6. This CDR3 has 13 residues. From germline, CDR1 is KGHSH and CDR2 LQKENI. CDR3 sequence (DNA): TGTGCCAGCTCCCAGGGACAGCAGACTGAAGCTTTCTTT. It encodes CASSQGQQTEAFF.

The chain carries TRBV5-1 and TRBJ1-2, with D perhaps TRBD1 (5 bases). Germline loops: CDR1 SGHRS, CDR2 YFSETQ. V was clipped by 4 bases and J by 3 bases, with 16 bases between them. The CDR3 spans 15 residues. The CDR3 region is CASSPLMGGDYGYTF. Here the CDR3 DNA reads TGCGCCAGCAGCCCTCTCATGGGGGGAGACTATGGCTACACCTTC.

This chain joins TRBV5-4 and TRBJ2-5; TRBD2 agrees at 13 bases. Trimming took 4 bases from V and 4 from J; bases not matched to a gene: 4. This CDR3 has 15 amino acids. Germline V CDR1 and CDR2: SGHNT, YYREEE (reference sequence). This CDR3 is CASSLRLAGGETQYF. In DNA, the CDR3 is TGTGCCAGCAGCCTCCGACTAGCGGGAGGAGAGACCCAGTACTTC.

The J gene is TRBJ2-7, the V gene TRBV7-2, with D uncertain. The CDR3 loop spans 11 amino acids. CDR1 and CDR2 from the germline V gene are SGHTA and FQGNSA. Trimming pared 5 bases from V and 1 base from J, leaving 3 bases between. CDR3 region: CASSRSYEQYF. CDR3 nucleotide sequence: TGTGCCAGCAGCCGGTCCTACGAGCAGTACTTC.